The 14 T cell receptor beta chains given below trace back to one sample, sequenced in a study of blood T cell repertoires in COVID-19. TCRdb's table, derived via immunoSEQ multiplex PCR, lists solely in-frame clones and lacks some. The sample lists around 200,000 clones, approximately 84% occurring once. The specimen sequenced was peripheral blood. All receptors derive from a human donor in a cohort sampled during active COVID-19.

The chain employs TRBV2 and TRBJ1-2; 9 bases match TRBD1. Germline values: CDR1 SNHLY, CDR2 FYNNEI. The CDR3 contains 13 residues. V lost 8 bases, J lost 3 bases, and 4 bases stayed unmatched. CDR3 DNA sequence: TGTGCCAGCGGGGACAGGGCCTACTATGGCTACACCTTC. This gives the protein CASGDRAYYGYTF.

The chain has TRBV29-1 and TRBJ1-2; D is unresolved. Germline V gives CDR1 SQVTM, CDR2 ANQGSEA. V lost 4 bases to trimming and J lost 6 bases, with 6 bases between them. This CDR3 has 10 amino acids. CDR3 DNA sequence: TGCAGCGTTGCCCGTAATGGCTACACCTTC. This encodes CSVARNGYTF.

This chain joins TRBV12-3 or TRBV12-4 and TRBJ1-1; maybe TRBD1 (6 bases). CDR3 length: 12 amino acids. The ends were cut back, 3 bases at V and 5 bases at J, with 7 bases in the middle. The CDR3 loop is CASSFQGTEAFF. The CDR3 coding sequence is TGTGCCAGCAGTTTTCAGGGGACTGAAGCTTTCTTT.

J is TRBJ1-6 and V is TRBV19, with D possibly TRBD1 on 5 matching bases. Germline V gene lookup returns CDR1 LNHDA and CDR2 SQIVND (reference sequence). The V and J ends lost 4 bases and 9 bases respectively, with 13 bases between them. The CDR3 loop spans 14 amino acids. CDR3 in amino acids: CASSTQGGGSPLHF. The CDR3 nucleotides are TGTGCCAGTAGTACCCAGGGTGGTGGTTCACCCCTCCACTTT.

The V call is TRBV7-2, the J call TRBJ2-7; D might be TRBD2 (6 bases). The CDR3 runs to 17 residues. V dropped 2 bases and J dropped 4 bases, with 21 bases sitting between them. Germline CDR1 is SGHTA and CDR2 is FQGNSA. The CDR3 coding sequence is TGTGCCAGCAGCTTAAGTTCCCGCCCCTCTAGCGCTTACGAGCAGTACTTC. Protein sequence: CASSLSSRPSSAYEQYF. Full variable domain (outside the CDR3, taken from reference TRBV7-2 and TRBJ2-7): GAGVSQSPSNKVTEKGKDVELRCDPISGHTALYWYRQSLGQGLEFLIYFQGNSAPDKSGLPSDRFSAERTGGSVSTLTIQRTQQEDSAVYLCASSLSSRPSSAYEQYFGPGTRLTVT.

V usage is TRBV7-9 and J usage is TRBJ2-7; TRBD1 might be the D (6 bases). V lost 5 bases, J lost 2 bases, and 10 bases lay in between. Germline values: CDR1 SEHNR, CDR2 FQNEAQ (reference sequence). The CDR3 sequence is 13 residues long. The CDR3 here is CASSTTGTYEQYF. The CDR3 nucleotides read TGTGCCAGCAGCACAACAGGGACCTACGAGCAGTACTTC.

The CDR3 reads CASSLEGTASYEQYF. In nucleotides, the CDR3 is TGCGCCAGCAGCTTGGAAGGGACAGCATCCTACGAGCAGTACTTC. The chain carries TRBV5-1 and TRBJ2-7; the match to TRBD1 covers 7 bases. The CDR3 has 15 amino acids. V lost 0 bases, J lost 1 base, and 4 bases stayed unmatched. Per the germline V gene, CDR1 is SGHRS and CDR2 is YFSETQ.

The chain combines TRBV6-4 with TRBJ1-6; possible D gene TRBD1, 6 bases. Per the germline V gene, CDR1 is MRHNA and CDR2 is SNTAGT. With 0 bases removed from V and 0 bases from J, the gap between germline ends came to 12 bases. The CDR3 is 18 residues long. CDR3 DNA sequence: TGTGCCAGCAGTGACTCGGACAGCATCAGCTCCTATAATTCACCCCTCCACTTT. Amino acid sequence: CASSDSDSISSYNSPLHF.

This chain links TRBV5-4 with TRBJ2-3, with 8 nucleotides matching TRBD1. With 3 bases clipped from V and 4 bases from J, the junction kept 4 bases outside the gene matches. This CDR3 spans 14 amino acids. CDR1 SGHNT and CDR2 YYREEE come from the germline V gene (reference sequence). The CDR3 loop is CASSWQGASDTQYF. DNA for the CDR3: TGTGCCAGCAGCTGGCAGGGGGCGTCAGATACGCAGTATTTT.

This chain joins TRBV9 and TRBJ1-1; D may be TRBD1 (5 bases). Trimming removed 4 bases from V and 0 bases from J, with 10 bases in between. CDR3 length equals 14 residues. The germline V gene encodes CDR1 SGDLS and CDR2 YYNGEE. The CDR3 here is CASSSGAVNTEAFF. DNA of the CDR3: TGTGCCAGCAGCAGCGGGGCCGTGAACACTGAAGCTTTCTTT.

The rearrangement uses TRBV10-3 and TRBJ1-6; 9 bases are shared with TRBD1. V shed 5 bases, J shed 8 bases, and the junction held 7 bases outside the gene matches. The V gene's germline CDR1 is ENHRY and CDR2 SYGVKD. The CDR3 is 15 amino acids. The CDR3 spells CAISSARQGDSPLHF. The CDR3 DNA reads TGTGCCATCAGTAGCGCCCGACAGGGGGATTCACCCCTCCACTTT.

This chain joins TRBV19 and TRBJ2-7, with 8 bases that match TRBD2. There are 14 residues in the CDR3. V lost 7 bases, J lost 2 bases, and 7 bases stayed unmatched. Per the germline V gene, CDR1 is LNHDA and CDR2 is SQIVND (reference sequence). The CDR3 loop is CASTPGGRAYEQYF. The CDR3 coding sequence is TGTGCCAGTACCCCGGGGGGGCGTGCCTACGAGCAGTACTTC.

The V and J genes are TRBV19 and TRBJ1-2; 7 nucleotides align to TRBD1. Germline CDR1 LNHDA, CDR2 SQIVND (reference sequence). V was pared by 5 bases and J by 4 bases, with 7 bases of the junction left unmatched. The CDR3 totals 14 residues. The CDR3, as DNA: TGTGCCAGTAGTTCCCCGACAGGGAGCTATGGCTACACCTTC. Protein product: CASSSPTGSYGYTF.

The chain combines TRBV11-2 with TRBJ2-4; D ambiguous. The CDR3 runs to 13 residues. The V end lost 0 bases, the J end lost 5 bases, and 5 bases lay between the germline ends. The germline V gene encodes CDR1 SGHAT and CDR2 FQNNGV. DNA for the CDR3: TGTGCCAGCAGCTTAGATCGAGAAAACATTCAGTACTTC. Its translation: CASSLDRENIQYF.